This T cell receptor (beta chain) was sequenced during a study of cytomegalovirus exposure and HLA in healthy donors. Study in general: The roughly 700 first-cohort repertoires and the 130 or so validation repertoires shared the same platform, a later analysis reported. The study's findings and limits: Within the 130 or so validation repertoires, first-cohort TCR clusters tended to co-occur, according to a later analysis. The classifier reportedly diagnosed cytomegalovirus status with high sensitivity and specificity. A list of about 180 TCR beta chains associated with cytomegalovirus was given.

Produced via immunoSEQ multiplex PCR; TCRdb's table is partial and in-frame only. The sample lists some 190,000 clones, roughly 86% occurring once. On this clone itself: The antigen remains unidentified.

The sequenced material came from PBMCs. This clonotype originated in a man younger than 45 in good health and CMV-seropositive.

DNA for the CDR3: TGTGCTAGTGGTGGAGGAGAAGAGTGGGAGACCCAGTACTTC. Translating gives CASGGGEEWETQYF. This rearrangement joins TRBV12-5 to TRBJ2-5; D perhaps matches TRBD2 (5 bases). Per germline, CDR1 LGHNT and CDR2 FRNRAP. This CDR3 has 14 residues. V was shortened by 5 bases and J by 5 bases, with 15 bases between the two germline ends. Supplemented by reference TRBV12-5 and TRBJ2-5, the full variable domain reads DARVTQTPRHKVTEMGQEVTMRCQPILGHNTVFWYRQTMMQGLELLAYFRNRAPLDDSGMPKDRFSAEMPDATLATLKIQPSEPRDSAVYFCASGGGEEWETQYFGPGTRLLVL.